What follows are 5 T cell receptor beta chains derived from one specimen sequenced in a study of shared T cell receptors in the human thymus. Repertoires were generated with immunoSEQ multiplex PCR, while TCRdb's copy carries only in-frame clones and drops some. In the table there are hundreds of thousands of clones, around 87% of which are singletons. The same sample was also used in a study of human thymus T cells.

The sample was thymocytes. All receptors derive from a boy younger than two with a congenital heart defect.

This clone was detected only a few times. V and J are TRBV28 and TRBJ1-5; D unclear. Germline V lookup: CDR1 MDHEN, CDR2 SYDVKM. V was pared by 6 bases and J by 9 bases, with 12 bases between. This CDR3 is 12 amino acids long. Here the CDR3 DNA reads TGTGCCAGCAGCTCTATCCTTCGGCCCCAGCATTTT. Protein sequence: CASSSILRPQHF.

The chain uses TRBV7-2 and TRBJ1-4; TRBD1 is a possible D gene (6 bases). The germline V and J ends were trimmed by 1 base and 8 bases, with 14 bases remaining between them. Germline CDR1 is SGHTA and CDR2 is FQGNSA. This CDR3 is 15 amino acids long. CDR3 region: CASSLVDRRGEKLFF. For the CDR3, the DNA is TGTGCCAGCAGCTTAGTTGATAGAAGGGGGGAAAAACTGTTTTTT.

V and J are TRBV5-8 and TRBJ1-6, with TRBD1 as a possible D gene (6 bases). The V end lost 4 bases, the J end lost 0 bases, and 17 bases lay between the germline ends. The germline V gene has CDR1 SGHTS and CDR2 YDEGEE. This CDR3 spans 18 amino acids. CDR3 amino acids: CASSPKIDRSSYNSPLHF. CDR3 bases: TGTGCCAGCAGCCCGAAAATCGACAGGAGCTCCTATAATTCACCCCTCCACTTT.

The rearrangement links TRBV10-3 to TRBJ1-4; TRBD1 matches 11 bases. Germline-derived CDR1 and CDR2 are ENHRY and SYGVKD. The CDR3 is made up of 18 amino acids. The J segment lost 0 bases and the V segment lost 10 bases, leaving 13 bases of the junction unmatched. Written as DNA, the CDR3 is TGTGCCACCAAACTAGGGACAGGGGGTTTTGCAACTAATGAAAAACTGTTTTTT. This codes for CATKLGTGGFATNEKLFF.

This chain links TRBV6-1 with TRBJ1-3; possibly TRBD1 for D (5 bases). V dropped 10 bases and J dropped 0 bases, with 13 bases sitting between them. This CDR3 spans 14 amino acids. Germline V lookup: CDR1 MNHNS, CDR2 SASEGT. The CDR3 nucleotides read TGTGCCATCCTACCGGGGGGCTCTGGAAACACCATATATTTT. This codes for CAILPGGSGNTIYF.